A selection of T cell receptor beta chains follows, all from one sample in a study of T-cell reconstitution after alpha-beta-depleted transplantation in children. Via MiXCR, TCRdb re-called the PCR reads, giving one row per CDR3 protein. The sample consists of 200,000 to 250,000 distinct CDR3 sequences, approximately 12% of them appearing once. The sequencing used PBMCs from the stem cell graft donor, collected from the stem cell graft. Every receptor here comes from a human donor who donated a stem cell graft to a child with acute lymphoblastic leukemia. Both conserved end residues are part of each CDR3. A D gene is named only where the DNA matches it firmly. A row's size may be missing; if present it is once, few, many or a size class.

abundance: many; v_gene: TRBV7-8; d_gene: TRBD1; j_gene: TRBJ1-1; CDR3aa: CASSSRQGRMNTEAFF; CDR3nt: TGTGCCAGCAGCTCAAGACAGGGACGGATGAACACTGAAGCTTTCTTT
abundance: many; v_gene: TRBV20-1; d_gene: TRBD1; j_gene: TRBJ1-1; CDR3aa: CSARGDRGVMDTEAFF; CDR3nt: TGCAGTGCGAGAGGGGACAGGGGAGTTATGGACACTGAAGCTTTCTTT
abundance: many; v_gene: TRBV20-1; d_gene: TRBD2; j_gene: TRBJ2-7; CDR3aa: CSARGGLAGYHEQYF; CDR3nt: TGCAGTGCTAGAGGCGGACTAGCGGGATATCACGAGCAGTACTTC
abundance: .; v_gene: TRBV6-2/TRBV6-3; d_gene: .; j_gene: TRBJ1-2; CDR3aa: CASSYSSNYTF; CDR3nt: TGTGCCAGCAGTTACTCGTCAAACTACACCTTC
abundance: few; v_gene: TRBV6-1; d_gene: TRBD1; j_gene: TRBJ1-1; CDR3aa: CASTPSTGRGRGTEAFF; CDR3nt: TGTGCCAGCACTCCCAGCACTGGCAGGGGGCGGGGCACTGAAGCTTTCTTT
abundance: .; v_gene: TRBV20-1; d_gene: .; j_gene: TRBJ1-1; CDR3aa: CSPSARKMNTEAFF; CDR3nt: TGCAGTCCATCGGCGAGGAAGATGAACACTGAAGCTTTCTTT
abundance: .; v_gene: TRBV4-2; d_gene: .; j_gene: TRBJ2-7; CDR3aa: CASSQDLRSYEQYF; CDR3nt: TGTGCCAGCAGCCAAGATCTGAGGAGCTACGAGCAGTACTTC
abundance: many; v_gene: TRBV9; d_gene: .; j_gene: TRBJ1-1; CDR3aa: CASSPEGVEAFF; CDR3nt: TGTGCCAGCAGCCCCGAAGGGGTCGAAGCTTTCTTT
abundance: many; v_gene: TRBV27; d_gene: .; j_gene: TRBJ2-3; CDR3aa: CASARPQGAQYF; CDR3nt: TGTGCCAGCGCACGCCCCCAGGGTGCGCAGTATTTT
abundance: many; v_gene: TRBV5-1; d_gene: .; j_gene: TRBJ1-2; CDR3aa: CASRRPEAVDGYGYTF; CDR3nt: TGCGCCAGCAGGCGGCCTGAGGCCGTGGACGGCTATGGCTACACCTTC
abundance: few; v_gene: TRBV4-3; d_gene: .; j_gene: TRBJ2-1; CDR3aa: CASSQDSPRLNEQFF; CDR3nt: TGCGCCAGCAGCCAAGATAGTCCTCGGCTCAATGAGCAGTTCTTC
abundance: many; v_gene: TRBV4-2; d_gene: .; j_gene: TRBJ1-6; CDR3aa: CASSQPGPQGAATSPLHF; CDR3nt: TGTGCCAGCAGCCAACCAGGGCCCCAGGGCGCCGCTACCTCACCCCTCCACTTT
abundance: many; v_gene: TRBV18; d_gene: .; j_gene: TRBJ1-2; CDR3aa: CASSPRIDEGGYTF; CDR3nt: TGTGCCAGCTCACCACGGATCGACGAAGGGGGCTACACCTTC
abundance: many; v_gene: TRBV28; d_gene: .; j_gene: TRBJ1-1; CDR3aa: CASSFSVNTEAFF; CDR3nt: TGTGCCAGCAGTTTTTCTGTAAACACTGAAGCTTTCTTT
abundance: .; v_gene: TRBV30; d_gene: .; j_gene: TRBJ2-7; CDR3aa: CAWSRDIRPYEQYF; CDR3nt: TGTGCCTGGAGTAGGGACATAAGACCCTACGAGCAGTACTTC
abundance: many; v_gene: TRBV24-1; d_gene: .; j_gene: TRBJ2-2; CDR3aa: CATRSTGELFF; CDR3nt: TGTGCCACGAGAAGCACCGGGGAGCTGTTTTTT
abundance: many; v_gene: TRBV20-1; d_gene: TRBD1; j_gene: TRBJ2-7; CDR3aa: CSAVRQGPSYEQYF; CDR3nt: TGCAGTGCCGTCCGACAGGGGCCGTCCTACGAGCAGTACTTC
abundance: many; v_gene: TRBV19; d_gene: .; j_gene: TRBJ2-5; CDR3aa: CASSSGRAETQYF; CDR3nt: TGTGCCAGTAGTAGTGGAAGAGCGGAGACCCAGTACTTC
abundance: many; v_gene: TRBV30; d_gene: .; j_gene: TRBJ2-2; CDR3aa: CAWGSSNTGELFF; CDR3nt: TGTGCCTGGGGCTCCAGTAACACCGGGGAGCTGTTTTTT
abundance: many; v_gene: TRBV18; d_gene: TRBD2; j_gene: TRBJ2-1; CDR3aa: CASSPRAGALNEQFF; CDR3nt: TGTGCCAGCTCACCAAGAGCGGGAGCGTTAAATGAGCAGTTCTTC
abundance: many; v_gene: TRBV28; d_gene: .; j_gene: TRBJ2-7; CDR3aa: CASRSYQGEQYF; CDR3nt: TGTGCCAGCAGGTCTTACCAAGGTGAGCAGTACTTC
abundance: many; v_gene: TRBV7-9; d_gene: .; j_gene: TRBJ2-1; CDR3aa: CASSLKGGPYNEQFF; CDR3nt: TGTGCCAGCAGCTTAAAGGGAGGTCCATACAATGAGCAGTTCTTC
abundance: many; v_gene: TRBV6-1; d_gene: .; j_gene: TRBJ1-1; CDR3aa: CASGGHFGTEAFF; CDR3nt: TGTGCCAGCGGGGGACACTTTGGGACTGAAGCTTTCTTT
abundance: many; v_gene: TRBV27; d_gene: .; j_gene: TRBJ1-3; CDR3aa: CASSFNLGNTIYF; CDR3nt: TGTGCCAGCAGTTTCAACCTTGGAAACACCATATATTTT
abundance: many; v_gene: TRBV7-2; d_gene: .; j_gene: TRBJ1-2; CDR3aa: CASGSSNNYGYTF; CDR3nt: TGTGCCAGCGGAAGCAGTAATAACTATGGCTACACCTTC
abundance: many; v_gene: TRBV7-2; d_gene: .; j_gene: TRBJ1-2; CDR3aa: CASSPGLSRGYGYTF; CDR3nt: TGTGCCAGCAGCCCCGGCCTTAGCCGGGGGTATGGCTACACCTTC
abundance: .; v_gene: TRBV9; d_gene: TRBD1; j_gene: TRBJ1-1; CDR3aa: CASSARQGLKTEAFF; CDR3nt: TGTGCCAGCAGCGCCCGACAGGGGTTGAAAACTGAAGCTTTCTTT
abundance: many; v_gene: TRBV6-1; d_gene: .; j_gene: TRBJ1-5; CDR3aa: CASSELGHVSNQPQHF; CDR3nt: TGTGCCAGCAGTGAATTGGGTCACGTTAGCAATCAGCCCCAGCATTTT
abundance: .; v_gene: TRBV30; d_gene: .; j_gene: TRBJ1-5; CDR3aa: CAWSKEYNQPQHF; CDR3nt: TGTGCCTGGAGTAAAGAGTACAATCAGCCCCAGCATTTT
abundance: many; v_gene: TRBV5-5; d_gene: .; j_gene: TRBJ2-5; CDR3aa: CASSLVGGGALEETQYF; CDR3nt: TGTGCCAGCAGCTTGGTCGGGGGAGGTGCCTTAGAAGAGACCCAGTACTTC
abundance: few; v_gene: TRBV4-3; d_gene: TRBD2; j_gene: TRBJ2-2; CDR3aa: CASSQGQLGGRALTGELFF; CDR3nt: TGCGCCAGCAGCCAAGGGCAGCTAGGCGGGAGGGCCCTCACCGGGGAGCTGTTTTTT
abundance: .; v_gene: TRBV11-2; d_gene: .; j_gene: TRBJ2-5; CDR3aa: CASSVGGQGPLYQETQYF; CDR3nt: TGTGCCAGCAGCGTGGGGGGGCAGGGGCCTCTTTACCAAGAGACCCAGTACTTC
abundance: many; v_gene: TRBV30; d_gene: TRBD1; j_gene: TRBJ1-1; CDR3aa: CAWTPGTGNTEAFF; CDR3nt: TGTGCCTGGACTCCCGGGACAGGGAACACTGAAGCTTTCTTT
abundance: many; v_gene: TRBV3-1; d_gene: TRBD2; j_gene: TRBJ2-2; CDR3aa: CASSPLGLAGGTGELFF; CDR3nt: TGTGCCAGCAGCCCGCTCGGACTAGCGGGAGGGACCGGGGAGCTGTTTTTT
abundance: many; v_gene: TRBV11-2; d_gene: TRBD1; j_gene: TRBJ1-4; CDR3aa: CASSSDRGHEKLFF; CDR3nt: TGTGCCAGCAGCTCGGACAGGGGGCATGAAAAACTGTTTTTT
abundance: many; v_gene: TRBV12-3/TRBV12-4; d_gene: .; j_gene: TRBJ1-3; CDR3aa: CASSGLQGVFSGNTIYF; CDR3nt: TGTGCCAGCAGTGGCCTACAGGGCGTATTCTCTGGAAACACCATATATTTT
abundance: many; v_gene: TRBV5-1; d_gene: .; j_gene: TRBJ2-1; CDR3aa: CASSLQGGISNEQFF; CDR3nt: TGCGCCAGCAGCTTGCAGGGGGGCATCTCCAATGAGCAGTTCTTC
abundance: many; v_gene: TRBV6-5; d_gene: .; j_gene: TRBJ2-7; CDR3aa: CASRRTDLEQYF; CDR3nt: TGTGCCAGCAGACGGACGGACTTAGAGCAGTACTTC
abundance: many; v_gene: TRBV28; d_gene: .; j_gene: TRBJ2-4; CDR3aa: CASTGGGSKNIQYF; CDR3nt: TGTGCCAGCACCGGAGGAGGGTCCAAAAACATTCAGTACTTC
abundance: .; v_gene: TRBV27; d_gene: .; j_gene: TRBJ1-5; CDR3aa: CASSREGYLSNQPQHF; CDR3nt: TGTGCCAGCAGTCGAGAGGGGTACCTGAGCAATCAGCCCCAGCATTTT
abundance: few; v_gene: TRBV6-4; d_gene: TRBD2; j_gene: TRBJ2-2; CDR3aa: CASSGLAGAGELFF; CDR3nt: TGTGCCAGCTCGGGACTAGCGGGAGCCGGGGAGCTGTTTTTT
abundance: many; v_gene: TRBV20-1; d_gene: .; j_gene: TRBJ2-3; CDR3aa: CSARTWSTDTQYF; CDR3nt: TGCAGTGCTAGGACTTGGAGCACAGATACGCAGTATTTT
abundance: many; v_gene: TRBV27; d_gene: TRBD2; j_gene: TRBJ2-7; CDR3aa: CASSTASGSSYEQYF; CDR3nt: TGTGCCAGCAGTACGGCTAGCGGTAGTTCCTACGAGCAGTACTTC
abundance: .; v_gene: TRBV6-1; d_gene: TRBD1; j_gene: TRBJ1-5; CDR3aa: CASRASSGTGFNQPQHF; CDR3nt: TGTGCCAGCAGGGCCTCCTCCGGGACAGGCTTCAATCAGCCCCAGCATTTT
abundance: many; v_gene: TRBV11-2; d_gene: TRBD2; j_gene: TRBJ2-1; CDR3aa: CASSLRGPSGGEQFF; CDR3nt: TGTGCCAGCAGCTTGCGAGGGCCTAGCGGGGGTGAGCAGTTCTTC
abundance: many; v_gene: TRBV7-6; d_gene: .; j_gene: TRBJ2-3; CDR3aa: CASSFSRAPTTSTDTQYF; CDR3nt: TGTGCCAGCAGCTTTTCTAGGGCGCCAACAACCTCCACAGATACGCAGTATTTT
abundance: many; v_gene: TRBV29-1; d_gene: .; j_gene: TRBJ2-1; CDR3aa: CSVESRGSYNEQFF; CDR3nt: TGCAGCGTTGAATCGCGAGGCTCCTACAATGAGCAGTTCTTC
abundance: many; v_gene: TRBV7-3; d_gene: TRBD1; j_gene: TRBJ2-5; CDR3aa: CASRRQGPGTQYF; CDR3nt: TGTGCCAGCAGGAGACAGGGTCCTGGGACCCAGTACTTC
abundance: many; v_gene: TRBV29-1; d_gene: .; j_gene: TRBJ1-2; CDR3aa: CSVVRGNYGYTF; CDR3nt: TGCAGCGTTGTCCGGGGGAACTATGGCTACACCTTC
abundance: many; v_gene: TRBV18; d_gene: TRBD2; j_gene: TRBJ2-7; CDR3aa: CASSMGGAVGEQYF; CDR3nt: TGTGCCAGCTCAATGGGAGGGGCAGTCGGCGAGCAGTACTTC
abundance: many; v_gene: TRBV11-2; d_gene: TRBD2; j_gene: TRBJ2-1; CDR3aa: CASSFSGGVGEQFF; CDR3nt: TGTGCCAGCAGCTTCTCCGGGGGGGTTGGTGAGCAGTTCTTC